The rows below give T cell receptor beta chains drawn from one sample of a study of vaccination and CD4 T cells after COVID-19. TCRdb reanalysed the PCR reads using MiXCR and keeps one entry per CDR3 protein. The table includes about 15,000 distinct CDR3 sequences, approximately 50% detected once. These receptors' antigens are unknown. This material consisted of CD4+ T cells from blood, cultured in vitro, taken about 7 months after SARS-CoV-2 vaccination. These receptors were collected from a human donor who had recovered from COVID-19. Both conserved end residues are part of each CDR3. The D gene is left open where the match is weak. Clone size is stated in some rows and not others, as once, few, many or a class when expanded.

CDR3 DNA,CDR3 protein,J gene,V gene,clone size,D gene
TGTGCCAGCAGTGCCTACAATGAGCAGTTCTTC,CASSAYNEQFF,TRBJ2-1,TRBV7-2,.,.
TGCAGCCAACGTCAGGTCACTGAAGCTTTCTTT,CSQRQVTEAFF,TRBJ1-1,TRBV20-1,.,.
TGTGCCAGCAGGGGGGACAGAAAATACGAGCAGTACTTC,CASRGDRKYEQYF,TRBJ2-7,TRBV6-1,few,TRBD1
TGTGCCAGCAGTTTAAGCCGGGGATACTACGAGCAGTACTTC,CASSLSRGYYEQYF,TRBJ2-7,TRBV27,.,.
TGTGCCAGCAGCTGGGGACAAGGGGAGACCCAGTACTTC,CASSWGQGETQYF,TRBJ2-5,TRBV5-4,.,.
TGTGCCAGCAGTGGTCGGGGGGACCAGCCCCAGCATTTT,CASSGRGDQPQHF,TRBJ1-5,TRBV6-1,.,.
TGTGCCAGCAGCTTGGCCACAGGGAGCGAGACCCAGTACTTC,CASSLATGSETQYF,TRBJ2-5,TRBV5-6,.,.
TGCAGTGCTTCCGACAGTGGGGATCAGCCCCAGCATTTT,CSASDSGDQPQHF,TRBJ1-5,TRBV20-1,.,.
TGCGCCAGCAGCCAAATGGTCTGGGCAGATACGCAGTATTTT,CASSQMVWADTQYF,TRBJ2-3,TRBV4-1,once,.
TGTGCCAGCAGTCAGCTACCCGAGGGTCCAGATACGCAGTATTTT,CASSQLPEGPDTQYF,TRBJ2-3,TRBV6-4,.,.
TGCAGTGCTAGGTTCAGCAATCAGCCCCAGCATTTT,CSARFSNQPQHF,TRBJ1-5,TRBV20-1,.,.
TGTGCCAGCAGTGAAGGCGCAGCGAACAATGAGCAGTTCTTC,CASSEGAANNEQFF,TRBJ2-1,TRBV6-1,few,.
TGTGCCAGCAGTCGGGACAGACCCTACGAGCAGTACTTC,CASSRDRPYEQYF,TRBJ2-7,TRBV2,.,TRBD1
TGTGCCACCAGCAGAGATCCCAGCGGCGACTTAAATTTT,CATSRDPSGDLNF,TRBJ2-3,TRBV15,.,.
TGTGCCAGCAGCTTACGCGGCGGCTCCTACAATGAGCAGTTCTTC,CASSLRGGSYNEQFF,TRBJ2-1,TRBV5-8,.,.
TGCAGTGGAATCAGGGACAGGGGGCTGAGTGGCTACACCTTC,CSGIRDRGLSGYTF,TRBJ1-2,TRBV20-1,.,TRBD1
TGCAGTGCTTCGACAGGGTTCCTTTATAGCAATCAGCCCCAGCATTTT,CSASTGFLYSNQPQHF,TRBJ1-5,TRBV20-1,.,TRBD1
TGTGCCAGCAGCTTACAGTCATCCGGACTAGCGGGGGGTGGGGCCTACAATGAGCAGTTCTTC,CASSLQSSGLAGGGAYNEQFF,TRBJ2-1,TRBV7-3,.,TRBD2
TGCAGTGCTAGAGATCGACAGGGTGGAGTTACGCAGTATTTT,CSARDRQGGVTQYF,TRBJ2-3,TRBV20-1,.,TRBD1
TGCAGTGCTAGCCAGGGGTCAGTGTACGAGCAGTACTTC,CSASQGSVYEQYF,TRBJ2-7,TRBV20-1,.,.
TGTGCCACCAGCAGAGATCTCTCGAGAAAACTGTTTTTT,CATSRDLSRKLFF,TRBJ1-4,TRBV15,.,.
TGCAGTGCTGGCTCAGGAGGGGGGGGTACAGATACGCAGTATTTT,CSAGSGGGGTDTQYF,TRBJ2-3,TRBV20-1,.,.
TGTGCCAGCAGCTTGATCGGACAGGGCTACGAGCAGTACTTC,CASSLIGQGYEQYF,TRBJ2-7,TRBV7-9,.,TRBD1
TGTGCCAGCAGTTATCTAGGGCAGGGATATGGCTACACCTTC,CASSYLGQGYGYTF,TRBJ1-2,TRBV6-5,.,.
TGTGCCAGCAGCTTAGCAGGAAGCTATGGCTACACCTTC,CASSLAGSYGYTF,TRBJ1-2,TRBV7-8,few,.
TGTGCCAGCAGCTTCCAAGGAGGGGAAGAGACCCAGTACTTC,CASSFQGGEETQYF,TRBJ2-5,TRBV7-2,.,.
TGTGCCAGCAGCTTGGATGGGGACAGGCGCGATGGCTACACCTTC,CASSLDGDRRDGYTF,TRBJ1-2,TRBV5-4,.,TRBD1
TGTGCCAGCAGCTTCACTACCGCGGGGCCAGATACGCAGTATTTT,CASSFTTAGPDTQYF,TRBJ2-3,TRBV11-3,.,.
TGCAGCATACATGGAGGCTATGGCTACACCTTC,CSIHGGYGYTF,TRBJ1-2,TRBV29-1,.,.
TGCAGTGCTAGAGCGGGACAGGGAGGTTTTTACTATGGCTACACCTTC,CSARAGQGGFYYGYTF,TRBJ1-2,TRBV20-1,few,TRBD1
TGTGCCAGCAGCTTATACCCGGGACAGGGTAACTATGGCTACACCTTC,CASSLYPGQGNYGYTF,TRBJ1-2,TRBV11-1,.,TRBD1